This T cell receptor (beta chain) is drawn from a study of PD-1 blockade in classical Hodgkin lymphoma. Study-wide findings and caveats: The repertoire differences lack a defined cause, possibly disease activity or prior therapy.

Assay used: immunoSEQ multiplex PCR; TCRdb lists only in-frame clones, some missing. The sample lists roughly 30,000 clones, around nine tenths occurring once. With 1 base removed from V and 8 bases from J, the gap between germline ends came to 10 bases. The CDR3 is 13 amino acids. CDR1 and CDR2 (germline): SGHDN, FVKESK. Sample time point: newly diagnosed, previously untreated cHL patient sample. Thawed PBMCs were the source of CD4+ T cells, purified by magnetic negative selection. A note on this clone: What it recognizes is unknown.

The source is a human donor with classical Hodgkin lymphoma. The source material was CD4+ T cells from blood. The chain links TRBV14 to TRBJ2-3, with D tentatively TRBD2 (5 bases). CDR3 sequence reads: CASSQGELFTQYF. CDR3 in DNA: TGTGCCAGCAGCCAAGGGGAGCTATTTACGCAGTATTTT.